Below are 8 T cell receptor beta chains sequenced from a single sample in a study of blood T cell repertoires in COVID-19. Method: immunoSEQ multiplex PCR; TCRdb's copy keeps in-frame clones and lacks some. The sample lists 240,000 or so clones, 80% to 90% occurring once. The source material was peripheral blood. The receptors shown here come from a man in his sixties with acute or convalescent COVID-19.

V usage is TRBV7-9 and J usage is TRBJ2-3; TRBD2 agrees at 7 bases. This CDR3 is 16 amino acids long. Germline CDR1 and CDR2: SEHNR and FQNEAQ (reference sequence). After removal of 3 bases from V and 8 bases from J, the junction contained 14 bases not matched to a gene. CDR3 coding DNA: TGTGCCAGCAGCTTTTGGCGGGAGCCAGGGTTAAGTACGCAGTATTTT. Encoded protein: CASSFWREPGLSTQYF. The full variable domain, completed using reference TRBV7-9 and TRBJ2-3, is DTGVSQNPRHKITKRGQNVTFRCDPISEHNRLYWYRQTLGQGPEFLTYFQNEAQLEKSRLLSDRFSAERPKGSFSTLEIQRTEQGDSAMYLCASSFWREPGLSTQYFGPGTRLTVL.

This clone was detected once. The chain carries TRBV6-5 and TRBJ2-7, with 7 bases aligning to TRBD1. Germline V lookup: CDR1 MNHEY, CDR2 SVGAGI. There are 15 residues in the CDR3. With 6 bases clipped from V and 0 bases from J, the junction kept 8 bases outside the gene matches. CDR3 sequence (DNA): TGTGCCAGCAGAACCGGACAGGCTAGCTCCTACGAGCAGTACTTC. Translation gives CASRTGQASSYEQYF.

The chain has TRBV7-8 and TRBJ2-7, with TRBD1 matching over 9 bases. The germline CDR1 and CDR2 sequences are SGHVS and FQNEAQ. The CDR3 loop spans 16 amino acids. J was trimmed by 2 bases and V by 4 bases; bases with no gene match: 9. CDR3: CASSSTGTGYPYEQYF. CDR3 in DNA: TGTGCCAGCAGCTCAACCGGGACAGGGTATCCCTACGAGCAGTACTTC.

The chain couples TRBV7-3 to TRBJ2-3, with 11 positions matching TRBD2. There are 16 residues in the CDR3. Losses at the gene ends were 6 bases for V and 6 bases for J; bases not matched to a gene: 11. Germline V gene data show CDR1 as SGHTA and CDR2 as FQGTGA. The CDR3 reads CASSSDSGRAGDTQYF. CDR3 DNA: TGTGCCAGCAGTTCTGATAGCGGGAGGGCCGGGGATACGCAGTATTTT.

This clone showed up just a few times. This chain joins TRBV7-9 and TRBJ2-1; maybe TRBD2 (5 bases). Between the trimmed V and J ends, which lost 5 bases and 0 bases, there was a span of 14 bases. The CDR3 is 16 amino acids. Germline loops: CDR1 SEHNR, CDR2 FQNEAQ (reference sequence). The CDR3 protein is CASSHGEFSSYNEQFF. In nucleotides, the CDR3 is TGTGCCAGCAGCCACGGGGAATTCAGCTCCTACAATGAGCAGTTCTTC.

The V and J genes are TRBV28 and TRBJ2-2; D is perhaps TRBD2 (6 bases). V lost 5 bases, J lost 0 bases, and 16 bases lay in between. The CDR3 has 17 residues. Germline CDR1 MDHEN, CDR2 SYDVKM. Here the CDR3 DNA reads TGTGCCAGCAGTCCGGGGACTGTCTTCGCGAACACCGGGGAGCTGTTTTTT. Translating gives CASSPGTVFANTGELFF. The full variable domain, its missing parts supplied by reference TRBV28 and TRBJ2-2, is DVKVTQSSRYLVKRTGEKVFLECVQDMDHENMFWYRQDPGLGLRLIYFSYDVKMKEKGDIPEGYSVSREKKERFSLILESASTNQTSMYLCASSPGTVFANTGELFFGEGSRLTVL.

This clone was detected a few times. The J gene is TRBJ2-2, the V gene TRBV11-3, with D perhaps matching TRBD2 (6 bases). The CDR3 extends over 15 amino acids. Trimming pared 8 bases from V and 4 bases from J, leaving 17 bases between. Germline CDR1 is SGHNT and CDR2 is YENEEA. CDR3 protein: CASRRGQAGTGELFF. The CDR3 DNA sequence: TGTGCCAGCCGGAGGGGTCAAGCTGGCACCGGGGAGCTGTTTTTT. The whole variable domain, remainder taken from reference TRBV11-3 and TRBJ2-2, is EAGVVQSPRYKIIEKKQPVAFWCNPISGHNTLYWYLQNLGQGPELLIRYENEEAVDDSQLPKDRFSAERLKGVDSTLKIQPAELGDSAVYLCASRRGQAGTGELFFGEGSRLTVL.

This clone was detected only once. The rearrangement joins TRBV3-1 (or the pseudogene TRBV3-2) to TRBJ2-7, with 9 bases identical to TRBD2. The CDR3 runs to 17 residues. The trim removed 8 bases at V and 4 bases at J, leaving 18 bases unmatched. The germline V gene encodes CDR1 LGHDT and CDR2 YNNKEL (reference sequence). CDR3 sequence: CASARGIGGSGRYEQYF. The CDR3 coding sequence is TGTGCCAGCGCCAGAGGTATAGGGGGTAGCGGGAGATACGAGCAGTACTTC.